Sequencing of this T cell receptor (beta chain) was carried out in a study of T-cell reconstitution after alpha-beta-depleted transplantation in children. This clonotype was counted many times. Preparation of the TCRbeta library was carried out with unique molecular identifiers. One entry per CDR3 protein results from TCRdb running MiXCR on the PCR reads. The table shows 190,000 or so distinct CDR3 sequences, with approximately 6.6% occurring only once. The V gene's germline CDR1 is DFQATT and CDR2 SNEGSKA (reference sequence). This CDR3 spans 16 amino acids. V was clipped by 1 base and J by 3 bases, with 19 bases between them.

Source: PBMCs from the stem cell graft donor, taken from the stem cell graft. The sequence was obtained from a human donor who donated a stem cell graft to a child with Wiskott-Aldrich syndrome. This sequence joins TRBV20-1 and TRBJ2-7; tentative D call: TRBD1 (8 bases). The CDR3 reads CSARAGLDRGIYEQYF. CDR3 nucleotides: TGCAGTGCTAGAGCCGGACTAGACAGGGGAATCTACGAGCAGTACTTC.